The 9 T cell receptor beta chains given below trace back to one sample, sequenced in a study of blood T cell repertoires in COVID-19. Generated by immunoSEQ multiplex PCR, the TCRdb table keeps only in-frame clones and is missing some. The sample holds over 300,000 clones; 70% to 90% are singletons and the top ten take 9.5%. Material: PBMCs or T cells enriched from blood (not recorded which). The receptors come from a woman aged 40 to 50 who had recovered from COVID-19.

V gene TRBV7-9 combines with J gene TRBJ2-2, with 7 bases fitting TRBD1. This CDR3 has 14 amino acids. With 1 base clipped from V and 7 bases from J, the junction kept 3 bases outside the gene matches. Per the germline V gene, CDR1 is SEHNR and CDR2 is FQNEAQ (reference sequence). CDR3 nucleotide sequence: TGTGCCAGCAGCTTAGGACAGGGTAGCGGGGAGCTGTTTTTT. This sequence encodes CASSLGQGSGELFF.

The chain links TRBV25-1 to TRBJ2-7, with D possibly TRBD1 on 6 matching bases. CDR3 length equals 11 residues. CDR1 and CDR2 (germline): MGHDK, SYGVNS. V gave up 6 bases and J gave up 3 bases, with 6 bases separating them. CDR3 residues: CASRDSYEQYF. The DNA of the CDR3 is TGTGCCAGCAGGGACAGCTACGAGCAGTACTTC.

This clone was detected only a few times. The chain links TRBV19 to TRBJ2-7; 11 bases are shared with TRBD1. Germline V gene sequence: CDR1 LNHDA, CDR2 SQIVND (reference sequence). With 4 bases clipped from V and 3 bases from J, the junction kept 8 bases outside the gene matches. This CDR3 contains 16 residues. The CDR3 region has the DNA TGTGCCAGTAGTACTGTAGGGGGACAGGGGGGCTACGAGCAGTACTTC. This gives the protein CASSTVGGQGGYEQYF.

The J gene is TRBJ1-1, the V gene TRBV7-2; D might be TRBD1 (6 bases). V lost 5 bases to trimming and J lost 2 bases, with 24 bases between them. The CDR3 spans 18 residues. Germline values: CDR1 SGHTA, CDR2 FQGNSA. The CDR3 DNA reads TGTGCCAGCAGCCCTCGCCGGGCCCCAGGGGACCTAAACACTGAAGCTTTCTTT. The encoded protein is CASSPRRAPGDLNTEAFF.

The chain couples TRBV27 to TRBJ2-1; possibly TRBD1 for D (5 bases). V lost 6 bases, J lost 9 bases, and 18 bases lay in between. The CDR3 spans 14 residues. Germline CDR1 and CDR2: MNHEY and SMNVEV (reference sequence). CDR3 sequence: CASSPRQGIGEQFF. The CDR3 DNA reads TGTGCCAGCAGCCCCCGCCAGGGCATTGGTGAGCAGTTCTTC.

The V gene is TRBV29-1, the J gene TRBJ1-1; D possibly corresponds to TRBD1 (5 bases). Between the trimmed V and J ends, which lost 7 bases and 3 bases, there was a span of 12 bases. Germline lookup yields CDR1 SQVTM and CDR2 ANQGSEA. The length of the CDR3 is 12 residues. The CDR3 spells CSGSTGDTEAFF. CDR3 DNA: TGCAGCGGTTCTACGGGGGACACTGAAGCTTTCTTT.

The chain is built from TRBV30 and TRBJ2-3; 11 bases line up with TRBD2. The ends lost 2 bases at V and 0 bases at J; junction bases unmatched: 10. CDR3 length: 18 residues. Germline lookup yields CDR1 GTSNPN and CDR2 SVGIG (reference sequence). This CDR3 reads CAWSPGTSGRFSTDTQYF. The CDR3 DNA reads TGTGCCTGGAGTCCCGGGACTAGCGGCCGATTTAGCACAGATACGCAGTATTTT.

The CDR3 here is CASSSRRTGELFF. In DNA, the CDR3 is TGTGCCAGCAGTTCCCGTCGTACCGGGGAGCTGTTTTTT. The chain links TRBV28 to TRBJ2-2; no clear D gene. Germline V gene lookup returns CDR1 MDHEN and CDR2 SYDVKM. V lost 4 bases to trimming and J lost 5 bases, with 8 bases between them. CDR3 length: 13 residues.

The rearrangement links TRBV6-5 to TRBJ1-2, with D uncertain. CDR3 length: 12 residues. With 4 bases removed from V and 4 bases from J, the gap between germline ends came to 7 bases. Germline lookup yields CDR1 MNHEY and CDR2 SVGAGI. CDR3 nucleotide sequence: TGTGCCAGCAGTTCGACAAGCTATGGCTACACCTTC. This encodes CASSSTSYGYTF.